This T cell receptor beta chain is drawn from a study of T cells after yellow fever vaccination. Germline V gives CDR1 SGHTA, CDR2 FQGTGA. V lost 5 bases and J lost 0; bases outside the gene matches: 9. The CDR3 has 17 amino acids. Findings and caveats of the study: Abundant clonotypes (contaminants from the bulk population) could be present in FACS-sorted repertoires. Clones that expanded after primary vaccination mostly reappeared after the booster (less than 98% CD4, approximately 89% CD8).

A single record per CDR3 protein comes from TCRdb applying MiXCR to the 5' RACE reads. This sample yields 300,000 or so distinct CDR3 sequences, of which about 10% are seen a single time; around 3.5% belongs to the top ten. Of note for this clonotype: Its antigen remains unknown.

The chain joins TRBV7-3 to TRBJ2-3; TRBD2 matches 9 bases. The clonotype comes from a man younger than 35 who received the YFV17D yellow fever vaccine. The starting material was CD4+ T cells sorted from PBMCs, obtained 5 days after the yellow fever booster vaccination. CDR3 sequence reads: CASSPRRLAGSTDTQYF. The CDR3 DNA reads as TGTGCCAGCAGCCCCAGGAGGCTAGCGGGGAGCACAGATACGCAGTATTTT.